This T cell receptor (beta chain) was retrieved from a study of shared clonotypes between healthy human individuals (dated by TCRdb to 2020 to 2022). Turning to the overall study: Three men and a couple of women, aged 18 to 49 years, made up the cohort. For each donor, three plates each were used for CD4 naive and CD4 memory, two plates were used for CD8 naive, and one plate was used for CD8 memory. Blood TCR repertoires of about 5 healthy adults were deeply sequenced to estimate repertoire size and the extent of clonotype sharing between individuals. Libraries were prepared and TCR repertoires were sequenced by different laboratories using diverse techniques, in order to increase sequencing depth and limit assay-specific biases. Leukapheresis yielded between about 0.85 and 10 billion PBMCs per donor.

Donors were healthy HIV-negative adults with no recently reported acute infections or vaccinations. Every donor was a Caucasian adult residing in Nashville, Tennessee, USA. Magnetic negative selection was used to enrich CD4+ T cells, after which naive cells were positively selected on CD45RA and the negative fraction became the memory subset. After blood collection by leukapheresis, PBMCs were isolated using Ficoll-Histopaque density gradient centrifugation and then cryopreserved in the vapor phase of liquid nitrogen. Analytical flow cytometry was used to check the purity and quantity of every magnetically sorted T cell population. Genomic DNA was isolated from each sorted fraction and quantified by UV absorbance on a Nanodrop 2000c. TCR CDR3 regions were amplified from genomic DNA by multiplex PCR using the deep immunoSEQ assay. Extracted genomic DNA from each cell subset was spread evenly across all wells of several immunoSEQ 96-well plates, with each plate serving as a replicate. For sorted subsets, each replicate PCR was loaded with roughly 0.2 ug genomic DNA, equivalent to some 31,000 T cell genomes. Purified libraries were quantified with a Qubit 3.0 fluorometer, sized on a Bioanalyzer 2100, and re-quantified with the KAPA Library Quantification kit. A separate single-read 150-cycle Illumina NextSeq 550 flow cell was used to sequence each immunoSEQ 96-well plate. The authors' pipeline ran thus. Because only junctional sequences without quality scores were contained in the immunoSEQ output, filtering matching that applied to full-length reads could not be performed. Sequences were annotated with PyIR, a Python wrapper for IgBLAST v1.9, and V/J genes and CDR3 were assigned using IMGT germline references. Reads with weak V/J assignments (E-value above 1e-6), missing CDR3, stop codons, out-of-frame junctions, or ambiguous translated residues were removed. V3J clonotypes were defined as sequences sharing an identical inferred V gene, J gene, and CDR3 amino acid sequence. Percentage overlap between repertoires was calculated by dividing the number of shared unique clonotypes by the size of the smaller repertoire. Three approaches were used to assess repertoire richness: RTK rarefaction, the Chao1 estimator, and Recon v2.1 estimates of unobserved clonotypes. For all TCRbeta clonotypes obtained by the gDNA method from four donors, generation probabilities were computed with OLGA. TCRdb carries this immuneACCESS record with in-frame sequences only. Its versions omit some clonotypes, under half of them owing to an unresolved V gene in the studies checked, with the rest unexplained. V and J calls and clone size are as listed in that table; D and trimming were resolved from the DNA. The sample contains more than 1.2 million clones, around 98.5% of them found a single time. The ten largest clones take up roughly 0.35% of the sample.

V sheds 5 bases and J sheds 4 bases, leaving 14 bases between their ends. The CDR3 contains 13 residues, cysteine and phenylalanine counted. The only DNA kept is the CDR3, 39 bases in frame from the first base. The germline V gene supplies CDR1 SQVTM and CDR2 ANQGSEA. Beyond this particular receptor, the publication reports: The small number of donors limited the genetic and exposure-history diversity represented. Pairwise subsampling led to the expectation that sequencing depth would affect the degree of clonotype sharing among donors. Sampling was restricted to blood, and TCR repertoires in tissues likely differ from the TCR repertoires found in blood. Rarefaction of sorted-subset datasets indicated incomplete sequencing despite the large sequencing depth. Sharing across a handful of donors was observed for about 5% of naive CD4, about 4% of naive CD8, 2.3% of memory CD4, and about 0.4% of memory CD8 clonotypes. Compared with non-shared clonotypes, clonotypes shared by all four sorted-subset donors had higher generation probabilities. Estimated clonotype richness was generally larger for naive than for memory subsets.

A note on this clone: The specificity of this receptor is unknown. No quality values exist for individual bases; no much larger clone is one base distant.

The receptor comes from a man aged 25 to 40 in good health. Recombination joined TRBV29-1 with TRBJ1-1; a confident D gene designation cannot be given. Sequencing was performed on naive CD4+ T cells sorted from blood. What the cell subset or site label conveys for this sample: CD45RA+ positively selected. The DNA reads as follows: TGCAGCGTTAGTCTCTCGTCGGGCACTGAAGCTTTCTTT. It is translated as CSVSLSSGTEAFF.